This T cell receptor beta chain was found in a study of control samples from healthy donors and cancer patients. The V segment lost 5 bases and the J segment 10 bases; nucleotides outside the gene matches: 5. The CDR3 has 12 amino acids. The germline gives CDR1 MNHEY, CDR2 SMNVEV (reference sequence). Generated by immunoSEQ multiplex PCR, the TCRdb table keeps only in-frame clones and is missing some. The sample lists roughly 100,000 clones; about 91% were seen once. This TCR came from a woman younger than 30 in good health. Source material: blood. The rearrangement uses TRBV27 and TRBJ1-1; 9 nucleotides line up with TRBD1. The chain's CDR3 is CASSLGQGIAFF. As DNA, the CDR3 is TGTGCCAGCAGTCTTGGACAGGGGATAGCTTTCTTT.